Listed below are T cell receptor beta chains from one sample, sequenced in a study of Ad26.COV2.S vaccination and SARS-CoV-2 variants. Assay: immunoSEQ multiplex PCR; the TCRdb copy retains only in-frame clones and omits some. The sample carries 250,000 or so clones, 87% recorded once. Specimen: peripheral blood, collected in a trial of Ad26.COV2.S vaccine versus placebo. Receptors were obtained from a person aged 18-60 years who received the Ad26.COV2.S COVID-19 vaccine or a placebo. The CDR3 runs from the conserved cysteine through the conserved F or W. The order of the fields is D gene, clone size, J gene, V gene, CDR3 DNA, CDR3 protein. D genes are given only for firm matches. Size is stated for part of the rows, as once, few or many counts, or as a class when the clone is expanded.

D gene: -; clone size: -; J gene: TRBJ2-1; V gene: TRBV18; CDR3 DNA: TGTGCCAGCTCACCACGGGTCGGGTCTGCATACAATGAGCAGTTCTTC; CDR3 protein: CASSPRVGSAYNEQFF
D gene: -; clone size: -; J gene: TRBJ2-2; V gene: TRBV18; CDR3 DNA: TGTGCCAGCTCACCGAACACCGGGGAGCTGTTTTTT; CDR3 protein: CASSPNTGELFF
D gene: -; clone size: -; J gene: TRBJ1-2; V gene: TRBV4-1; CDR3 DNA: TGCGCCAGCAGCCAAGATCTTGGGGACTATGGCTACACCTTC; CDR3 protein: CASSQDLGDYGYTF
D gene: TRBD1; clone size: -; J gene: TRBJ1-2; V gene: TRBV7-2; CDR3 DNA: TGTGCCAGCAGCTTTACAGGGGGCAATGACTATGGCTACACCTTC; CDR3 protein: CASSFTGGNDYGYTF
D gene: TRBD2; clone size: -; J gene: TRBJ2-3; V gene: TRBV30; CDR3 DNA: TGTGCCTGGAGTCGGGACTATATTAGCACAGATACGCAGTATTTT; CDR3 protein: CAWSRDYISTDTQYF
D gene: -; clone size: -; J gene: TRBJ2-6; V gene: TRBV3-1/TRBV3-2; CDR3 DNA: TGTGCCAGCAGCCAAGGGTTGGCGTCGGGTAGGGGTCATACTGGGGCCAACGTCCTGACTTTC; CDR3 protein: CASSQGLASGRGHTGANVLTF
D gene: TRBD1; clone size: once; J gene: TRBJ1-3; V gene: TRBV5-6; CDR3 DNA: TGTGCCAGCAGCTTGGGCGGGACAGCCTTCTCTGGAAACACCATATATTTT; CDR3 protein: CASSLGGTAFSGNTIYF
D gene: -; clone size: -; J gene: TRBJ1-4; V gene: TRBV7-2; CDR3 DNA: TGTGCCAGCAGTCGGACAGCAACTAATGAAAAACTGTTTTTT; CDR3 protein: CASSRTATNEKLFF
D gene: -; clone size: -; J gene: TRBJ2-2; V gene: TRBV15; CDR3 DNA: TGTGCCACGTCACAGGGCCCCACCGGGGAGCTGTTTTTT; CDR3 protein: CATSQGPTGELFF
D gene: TRBD2; clone size: -; J gene: TRBJ2-1; V gene: TRBV18; CDR3 DNA: TGTGCCAGCTCACCCCTAACCGGGACTAGCGGGTCGAAGAATGAGCAGTTCTTC; CDR3 protein: CASSPLTGTSGSKNEQFF
D gene: -; clone size: -; J gene: TRBJ2-5; V gene: TRBV27; CDR3 DNA: TGTGCCAGCGGAAGTAGGGGCGAACAGACCCAGTACTTC; CDR3 protein: CASGSRGEQTQYF
D gene: TRBD2; clone size: -; J gene: TRBJ2-1; V gene: TRBV13; CDR3 DNA: TGTGCCAGTTATTGGGGCGGGAGGGGTGGTGAGCAGTTCTTC; CDR3 protein: CASYWGGRGGEQFF
D gene: TRBD1; clone size: -; J gene: TRBJ1-2; V gene: TRBV5-1; CDR3 DNA: TGCGCCAGCAGCGCACGACGACAGGGGGCAGGGTATGGCTACACCTTC; CDR3 protein: CASSARRQGAGYGYTF
D gene: -; clone size: few; J gene: TRBJ1-6; V gene: TRBV3-1/TRBV3-2; CDR3 DNA: TGTGCCAGCAGCCCGGACAGTAATTCACCCCTCCACTTT; CDR3 protein: CASSPDSNSPLHF
D gene: TRBD2; clone size: -; J gene: TRBJ2-4; V gene: TRBV4-2; CDR3 DNA: TGTGCCAGCAGCCAAGAGCTTAGCGGGGGGCCCGAGGTGGCCAAAAACATTCAGTACTTC; CDR3 protein: CASSQELSGGPEVAKNIQYF
D gene: -; clone size: few; J gene: TRBJ1-2; V gene: TRBV19; CDR3 DNA: TGTGCCAGTAGTACCCTCCGGGATCCGAACTATGGCTACACCTTC; CDR3 protein: CASSTLRDPNYGYTF
D gene: TRBD2; clone size: once; J gene: TRBJ2-1; V gene: TRBV24-1; CDR3 DNA: TGTGCCACCAGTTCCGGAACCGGGACTAGTGCTGAGCAGTTCTTC; CDR3 protein: CATSSGTGTSAEQFF
D gene: -; clone size: once; J gene: TRBJ2-4; V gene: TRBV28; CDR3 DNA: TGTGCCAGCAGTTTACCCTTAGCCAAAAACATTCAGTACTTC; CDR3 protein: CASSLPLAKNIQYF
D gene: -; clone size: once; J gene: TRBJ1-2; V gene: TRBV9; CDR3 DNA: TGTGCCAGCGTCGGCCTCCGCCTAAACTATGGCTACACCTTC; CDR3 protein: CASVGLRLNYGYTF
D gene: TRBD2; clone size: -; J gene: TRBJ2-5; V gene: TRBV7-3; CDR3 DNA: TGTGCCAGCAGCTTAAATCCGGGAGGGAGGGAGACCCAGTACTTC; CDR3 protein: CASSLNPGGRETQYF
D gene: -; clone size: once; J gene: TRBJ2-3; V gene: TRBV11-2; CDR3 DNA: TGTGCCAGCAGCTTCGGCACAGATACGCAGTATTTT; CDR3 protein: CASSFGTDTQYF
D gene: -; clone size: once; J gene: TRBJ1-1; V gene: TRBV25-1; CDR3 DNA: TGTGCCAGCCTGACAGGTCCGAACACTGAAGCTTTCTTT; CDR3 protein: CASLTGPNTEAFF
D gene: TRBD2; clone size: few; J gene: TRBJ2-3; V gene: TRBV11-1; CDR3 DNA: TGTGCCAGCAGCATTAGCGGGAGGAGGCGAGATACGCAGTATTTT; CDR3 protein: CASSISGRRRDTQYF
D gene: TRBD1; clone size: -; J gene: TRBJ1-5; V gene: TRBV19; CDR3 DNA: TGTGCCAGTAGTATTAAAGGGGGCGCAGGCAATCAGCCCCAGCATTTT; CDR3 protein: CASSIKGGAGNQPQHF
D gene: TRBD2; clone size: -; J gene: TRBJ2-3; V gene: TRBV7-9; CDR3 DNA: TGTGCCAGCAGTCTTTCGGGGGGAGCGGGGGCTTACACAGATACGCAGTATTTT; CDR3 protein: CASSLSGGAGAYTDTQYF
D gene: -; clone size: -; J gene: TRBJ2-1; V gene: TRBV6-4; CDR3 DNA: TGTGCCAGCAGTGCCCAAGCCGTTAGCTCCTACAATGAGCAGTTCTTC; CDR3 protein: CASSAQAVSSYNEQFF
D gene: TRBD2; clone size: -; J gene: TRBJ2-1; V gene: TRBV5-1; CDR3 DNA: TGCGCCAGCAGCTTGAGGACCGGGACTAGCGGCTACAATGAGCAGTTCTTC; CDR3 protein: CASSLRTGTSGYNEQFF
D gene: TRBD1; clone size: -; J gene: TRBJ2-7; V gene: TRBV10-3; CDR3 DNA: TGTGCCATCAGTGCAGGGGGCACCCTCTGGGAGCAGTACTTC; CDR3 protein: CAISAGGTLWEQYF
D gene: -; clone size: few; J gene: TRBJ1-2; V gene: TRBV4-3; CDR3 DNA: TGCGCCAGCAGCCAAGCGCAGGGGTATGGCTACACCTTC; CDR3 protein: CASSQAQGYGYTF
D gene: -; clone size: -; J gene: TRBJ2-5; V gene: TRBV5-4; CDR3 DNA: TGTGCCAGCAGCTTGAAGGGAGGAGAGACCCAGTACTTC; CDR3 protein: CASSLKGGETQYF
D gene: TRBD2; clone size: -; J gene: TRBJ2-5; V gene: TRBV4-1; CDR3 DNA: TGCGCCAGCAGCCAAGATGCTGGACTAGCGGGGCCACTTCGAGAGACCCAGTACTTC; CDR3 protein: CASSQDAGLAGPLRETQYF
D gene: -; clone size: -; J gene: TRBJ1-5; V gene: TRBV2; CDR3 DNA: TGTGCCAGCAGTGCGGTCGAGGTGAGCAATCAGCCCCAGCATTTT; CDR3 protein: CASSAVEVSNQPQHF
D gene: -; clone size: -; J gene: TRBJ1-4; V gene: TRBV9; CDR3 DNA: TGTGCCAGCAGCGTAGGGACAGTAGTCCACTCGAATGAAAAACTGTTTTTT; CDR3 protein: CASSVGTVVHSNEKLFF
D gene: TRBD2; clone size: -; J gene: TRBJ2-3; V gene: TRBV5-6; CDR3 DNA: TGTGCCAGCAGCTCCATACCAATACTAGCGGGAGAGGTTGTAGATACGCAGTATTTT; CDR3 protein: CASSSIPILAGEVVDTQYF
D gene: -; clone size: -; J gene: TRBJ1-2; V gene: TRBV30; CDR3 DNA: TGTGCCTGGAGTGTAAAGCAGTTGGTTGGCTATGGCTACACCTTC; CDR3 protein: CAWSVKQLVGYGYTF
D gene: TRBD2; clone size: -; J gene: TRBJ2-1; V gene: TRBV5-1; CDR3 DNA: TGCGCCAGCAGTTCTCTTCTAGCGGGGGGGCCCCTGGATGAGCAGTTCTTC; CDR3 protein: CASSSLLAGGPLDEQFF
D gene: TRBD1; clone size: once; J gene: TRBJ2-1; V gene: TRBV7-9; CDR3 DNA: TGTGCCAGCAGCTTAGGGACAGGGGCGGGACTCAATGAGCAGTTCTTC; CDR3 protein: CASSLGTGAGLNEQFF
D gene: TRBD1; clone size: -; J gene: TRBJ2-1; V gene: TRBV19; CDR3 DNA: TGTGCCAGTAGTTGGCCAGGGGGCCGTAATGAGCAGTTCTTC; CDR3 protein: CASSWPGGRNEQFF
D gene: -; clone size: few; J gene: TRBJ1-1; V gene: TRBV5-1; CDR3 DNA: TGCGCCAGCAGCTTGGCCGGGACGGTGAACACTGAAGCTTTCTTT; CDR3 protein: CASSLAGTVNTEAFF
D gene: TRBD1; clone size: few; J gene: TRBJ1-6; V gene: TRBV10-3; CDR3 DNA: TGTGCCATCAGTGACCAGGGGGTCGGTAATTCACCCCTCCACTTT; CDR3 protein: CAISDQGVGNSPLHF
D gene: -; clone size: -; J gene: TRBJ1-1; V gene: TRBV18; CDR3 DNA: TGTGCCAGCTCACCGAGGGCGCGCATGAACACTGAAGCTTTCTTT; CDR3 protein: CASSPRARMNTEAFF
D gene: TRBD1; clone size: -; J gene: TRBJ2-7; V gene: TRBV11-1; CDR3 DNA: TGTGCCAGCGCCAAACAGGGGGGCCCTTACGAGCAGTACTTC; CDR3 protein: CASAKQGGPYEQYF
D gene: -; clone size: -; J gene: TRBJ1-1; V gene: TRBV19; CDR3 DNA: TGTGCCAGTACCCCTGGGTCCGTGAACACTGAAGCTTTCTTT; CDR3 protein: CASTPGSVNTEAFF
D gene: TRBD1; clone size: -; J gene: TRBJ2-1; V gene: TRBV4-3; CDR3 DNA: TGCGCCAGCAGCCTTCTGACAGGGGGCAAAGAGCAGTTCTTC; CDR3 protein: CASSLLTGGKEQFF
D gene: -; clone size: -; J gene: TRBJ1-6; V gene: TRBV7-2; CDR3 DNA: TGTGCCAGCAGCTTAGCGCAGGGGACGGGTTCACCCCTCCACTTT; CDR3 protein: CASSLAQGTGSPLHF
D gene: -; clone size: once; J gene: TRBJ2-1; V gene: TRBV30; CDR3 DNA: TGTGCCTGGACGGCGGGAAACAGTCATGAGCAGTTCTTC; CDR3 protein: CAWTAGNSHEQFF
D gene: TRBD1; clone size: -; J gene: TRBJ2-7; V gene: TRBV6-2/TRBV6-3; CDR3 DNA: TGTGCCAGCAGTTACGGGGACAGGCGCCTCTACGAGCAGTACTTC; CDR3 protein: CASSYGDRRLYEQYF
D gene: -; clone size: -; J gene: TRBJ2-1; V gene: TRBV7-3; CDR3 DNA: TGTGCCAGCAGCTTAAATCGGGAGAGCTCCTACAATGAGCAGTTCTTC; CDR3 protein: CASSLNRESSYNEQFF
D gene: TRBD1; clone size: few; J gene: TRBJ1-5; V gene: TRBV27; CDR3 DNA: TGTGCCAGCAGTCCCGGGACAGTTAATCAGCCCCAGCATTTT; CDR3 protein: CASSPGTVNQPQHF
D gene: -; clone size: -; J gene: TRBJ1-1; V gene: TRBV19; CDR3 DNA: TGTGCCAGTAGAGGGAGGACTGAAGCTTTCTTT; CDR3 protein: CASRGRTEAFF
D gene: TRBD1; clone size: -; J gene: TRBJ2-7; V gene: TRBV11-2; CDR3 DNA: TGTGCCAGCAGCCAGTTGACAGGGAAGGGGTACTTC; CDR3 protein: CASSQLTGKGYF
D gene: -; clone size: -; J gene: TRBJ1-2; V gene: TRBV7-9; CDR3 DNA: TGTGCCAGCAGCTTATCCGGGAACAGCCACTATGGCTACACCTTC; CDR3 protein: CASSLSGNSHYGYTF
D gene: TRBD2; clone size: -; J gene: TRBJ2-5; V gene: TRBV18; CDR3 DNA: TGTGCCAGCTCAACGAGACCGGGACTAGCGGGAGGGCGTGGAGAGACCCAGTACTTC; CDR3 protein: CASSTRPGLAGGRGETQYF
D gene: -; clone size: -; J gene: TRBJ2-3; V gene: TRBV6-5; CDR3 DNA: TGTGCCAGCAGGGAGGAACCGAGGGGCACAGATACGCAGTATTTT; CDR3 protein: CASREEPRGTDTQYF
D gene: TRBD1; clone size: -; J gene: TRBJ1-1; V gene: TRBV7-9; CDR3 DNA: TGTGCCAGCAGCTTACCGGGGACAGGCCTTATGAACACTGAAGCTTTCTTT; CDR3 protein: CASSLPGTGLMNTEAFF
D gene: -; clone size: -; J gene: TRBJ2-5; V gene: TRBV3-1/TRBV3-2; CDR3 DNA: TGTGCCAGCAGCCAAGATCGCCGGGGTCCGGGGACCCAGTACTTC; CDR3 protein: CASSQDRRGPGTQYF
D gene: TRBD1; clone size: once; J gene: TRBJ2-3; V gene: TRBV5-1; CDR3 DNA: TGCGCCAGCCGGGACAGAGCGACAGATACGCAGTATTTT; CDR3 protein: CASRDRATDTQYF
D gene: TRBD2; clone size: -; J gene: TRBJ2-1; V gene: TRBV30; CDR3 DNA: TGTGCCGGGAGACTAGCGGGAGGGTACAATGAGCAGTTCTTC; CDR3 protein: CAGRLAGGYNEQFF
D gene: -; clone size: -; J gene: TRBJ1-2; V gene: TRBV11-3; CDR3 DNA: TGTGCCAGCAGCTTACAGGGCTATGGCTACACCTTC; CDR3 protein: CASSLQGYGYTF